The 22 T cell receptor beta chains given below trace back to one sample, sequenced in a study of blood T cell repertoires in COVID-19. Sequencing used immunoSEQ multiplex PCR; TCRdb keeps in-frame clones, though not all of them. The repertoire holds around 40,000 clones, with 91% as singletons. Sequencing input: peripheral blood. The source of these receptors is a woman younger than 45 in a cohort sampled during active COVID-19.

Relative to its sample, this clone is medium-sized. The chain joins TRBV7-2 to TRBJ1-2, with D perhaps matching TRBD1 (6 bases). The CDR3 sequence is 15 residues long. V lost 5 bases, J lost 8 bases, and 21 bases lay in between. In germline, CDR1 is SGHTA, CDR2 FQGNSA. The CDR3 nucleotides read TGTGCCAGCAGCCCCTCGACGGGGGGCTCGATGGGCTACACCTTC. It encodes CASSPSTGGSMGYTF.

A word on this clone: This sample also contains other DNA sequences that code for the same CDR3. V usage is TRBV21-1 and J usage is TRBJ2-5; the table's D call of TRBD1 was not tested on the DNA. TRBV21-1 is tagged as a pseudogene. The CDR3 is made up of 13 amino acids. CDR3 sequence (DNA): TGTGCCAGCTCGGACAGGGGGCAAGAGACCCAGTACTTC. Its protein product is CASSDRGQETQYF.

V and J are TRBV18 and TRBJ1-3; no reliable D call. The germline gives CDR1 KGHSH, CDR2 LQKENI. CDR3 length: 16 amino acids. V was clipped by 2 bases and J by 2 bases, with 13 bases between them. Here the CDR3 DNA reads TGTGCCAGCTCACCAACAGTAGGCAGCACTGGAAACACCATATATTTT. As protein: CASSPTVGSTGNTIYF.

The chain is built from TRBV10-3 and TRBJ2-3; TRBD2 might be the D (5 bases). Trimming took 3 bases from V and 5 from J, leaving 15 bases between them. CDR1 is ENHRY and CDR2 is SYGVKD in the germline V gene. The CDR3 consists of 15 residues. This CDR3 is CAISDQAAEVDTQYF. Written as DNA, the CDR3 is TGTGCCATCAGTGACCAAGCGGCGGAGGTAGATACGCAGTATTTT.

The CDR3 bases are TGTGCCAGCAGCAAAAAGGACAGGGACCTCTCCTACGAGCAGTACTTC. This gives the protein CASSKKDRDLSYEQYF. This chain joins TRBV7-8 and TRBJ2-7; 8 bases match TRBD1. The CDR3 has 16 residues. V lost 5 bases and J lost 0; bases outside the gene matches: 9. Germline V gene lookup returns CDR1 SGHVS and CDR2 FQNEAQ.

The rearrangement links TRBV5-1 to TRBJ2-5, with TRBD2 matching over 8 bases. Unmatched junction bases numbered 12, after V lost 5 bases and J lost 9 bases. CDR3 length: 14 amino acids. The germline V gene has CDR1 SGHRS and CDR2 YFSETQ. The CDR3 DNA sequence: TGCGCCAGCAGTACGACTAGCGCCTTTAGGGCCCAGTACTTC. Translated: CASSTTSAFRAQYF. The whole variable domain, remainder taken from reference TRBV5-1 and TRBJ2-5, is KAGVTQTPRYLIKTRGQQVTLSCSPISGHRSVSWYQQTPGQGLQFLFEYFSETQRNKGNFPGRFSGRQFSNSRSEMNVSTLELGDSALYLCASSTTSAFRAQYFGPGTRLLVL.

This chain uses TRBV19 with TRBJ1-5; 7 positions agree with TRBD1. The CDR3 length is 17 residues. Trimming at V came to 7 bases and at J to 0 bases, leaving 12 bases not matched to a gene. Germline V gene sequence: CDR1 LNHDA, CDR2 SQIVND (reference sequence). Written as DNA, the CDR3 is TGTGCCAGTAAACTAGGACAGGTATACTATAGCAATCAGCCCCAGCATTTT. The encoded protein is CASKLGQVYYSNQPQHF.

This clone is classed as medium-sized. V gene TRBV10-3 combines with J gene TRBJ1-5, with a weak D call TRBD1 (6 bases). This CDR3 contains 13 residues. V lost 10 bases and J lost 4, with 14 bases in between. The germline V gene encodes CDR1 ENHRY and CDR2 SYGVKD. CDR3 bases: TGTGCCACAGAAGGGGGTGCTAATCAGCCCCAGCATTTT. Translated, it gives CATEGGANQPQHF.

The chain recombines TRBV3-1 (or the pseudogene TRBV3-2) with TRBJ1-3; D gene uncertain. Trimming stripped 4 bases from V and 2 bases from J, with 15 bases between. CDR3 length: 16 amino acids. The germline V gene encodes CDR1 LGHDT and CDR2 YNNKEL (reference sequence). CDR3 amino acids: CASSPHGVVAGNTIYF. As DNA, the CDR3 is TGTGCCAGCAGCCCCCACGGGGTTGTCGCTGGAAACACCATATATTTT.

This chain uses TRBV9 with TRBJ2-5; the match to TRBD2 covers 9 bases. CDR1 and CDR2 (germline): SGDLS, YYNGEE. V lost 0 bases to trimming and J lost 6 bases; unmatched junction nucleotides: 6. The CDR3 loop spans 15 amino acids. The CDR3: CASSVAVSGSQTQYF. In nucleotides, the CDR3 is TGTGCCAGCAGCGTAGCCGTTAGCGGGAGTCAGACCCAGTACTTC.

This chain connects TRBV5-1 to TRBJ2-7, with 7 bases that match TRBD2. The CDR3 is made up of 13 amino acids. Germline V gene sequence: CDR1 SGHRS, CDR2 YFSETQ. V trimming: 3 bases; J trimming: 6 bases; junction bases outside the gene matches: 6. In DNA, the CDR3 is TGCGCCAGCAGCTCGGGGGGTATACGCGAGCAGTACTTC. Its translation: CASSSGGIREQYF.

The rearrangement joins TRBV7-9 to TRBJ1-3; the match to TRBD1 covers 7 bases. Germline CDR1 is SEHNR and CDR2 is FQNEAQ (reference sequence). The CDR3 has 18 amino acids. The junction had 16 bases not matched to a gene; V was cut back by 4 bases and J by 4 bases. DNA for the CDR3: TGTGCCAGCAGCTCGAGCGGCAGGGGGACTCTCTCGGGAAACACCATATATTTT. Protein: CASSSSGRGTLSGNTIYF.

This clone was detected once. The chain has TRBV7-8 and TRBJ2-1, with 7 bases aligning to TRBD1. With V trimmed by 5 bases and J by 4 bases, 5 bases remained unmatched. The CDR3 spans 14 residues. Germline CDR1 reads SGHVS; CDR2 reads FQNEAQ. The CDR3 sequence is CASSHSGQYNEQFF. The CDR3 nucleotides are TGTGCCAGCAGCCACTCGGGACAGTACAATGAGCAGTTCTTC.

This CDR3 is CASSYSGRESGQYF. Written as DNA, the CDR3 is TGTGCCAGCAGTTACAGTGGGCGCGAATCCGGGCAGTACTTC. The V and J genes are TRBV6-6 and TRBJ2-7; D not resolved. V lost 2 bases, J lost 9 bases, and 17 bases lay in between. Germline CDR1 is MNHNY and CDR2 is SVGAGI (reference sequence). CDR3 length: 14 amino acids.

The V and J genes are TRBV21-1 and TRBJ1-3; the table's D call TRBD1 went unverified against the DNA. TRBV21-1 is reported as a pseudogene. CDR3 size: 13 residues. CDR3 in DNA: TGTGCCAGCGGAAGGGGCACTGGAAACACCATATATTTT. This gives the protein CASGRGTGNTIYF.

The rearrangement links TRBV29-1 to TRBJ1-3, with 7 positions matching TRBD1. The ends lost 6 bases at V and 0 bases at J; junction bases unmatched: 8. Germline values: CDR1 SQVTM, CDR2 ANQGSEA. The CDR3 contains 15 residues. CDR3 coding DNA: TGCAGCGTCGAGTCGGGACAGAGCTCTGGAAACACCATATATTTT. This sequence encodes CSVESGQSSGNTIYF.

The V gene is TRBV9, the J gene TRBJ2-5, with 11 bases lining up with TRBD2. Losses at the gene ends were 4 bases for V and 4 bases for J; bases not matched to a gene: 3. The CDR3 covers 14 residues. The germline V gene encodes CDR1 SGDLS and CDR2 YYNGEE. The CDR3 coding sequence is TGTGCCAGCAGCCCCCTAGCGGGAGGAGAGACCCAGTACTTC. This translates into CASSPLAGGETQYF.

The gene calls are TRBV27 and TRBJ2-7; D perhaps matches TRBD2 (6 bases). Germline-derived CDR1 and CDR2 are MNHEY and SMNVEV (reference sequence). The CDR3 totals 12 residues. Trimming cost V 0 bases and J 6 bases, with 6 bases left between them. The CDR3 nucleotides read TGTGCCAGCAGTTTATCCGGGGGCGAGCAGTACTTC. Protein sequence: CASSLSGGEQYF.

This sequence joins TRBV12-3 or TRBV12-4 and TRBJ2-3; no reliable D call. Between the trimmed V and J ends, which lost 1 base and 4 bases, there was a span of 3 bases. The CDR3 sequence is 12 residues long. The CDR3 DNA reads TGTGCCAGCAGTTTAGACTCAGATACGCAGTATTTT. This sequence encodes CASSLDSDTQYF.

This clone showed up just once. One end of the junction fails to match germline, which may point to a read error. V is TRBV6-5 and J is TRBJ2-7, with 7 bases aligning to TRBD2. Germline values: CDR1 MNHEY, CDR2 SVGAGI. The CDR3 has 14 residues. The CDR3 region is CASNYRDYSYEQYF. The DNA for the CDR3 is TGTGCCAGCAATTACCGGGACTACTCCTACGAGCAGTACTTC.

This chain's CDR3 is CASSTGQGSTEAFF. DNA of the CDR3: TGTGCCAGCAGCACAGGACAGGGAAGCACTGAAGCTTTCTTT. The J gene is TRBJ1-1, the V gene TRBV7-9, with 8 positions matching TRBD1. The CDR3 is made up of 14 amino acids. The V gene end was trimmed by 5 bases and the J gene end by 4 bases; junction bases not matched to a gene: 6. Germline V gene data show CDR1 as SEHNR and CDR2 as FQNEAQ (reference sequence).

The table lists this clone with a count of one. The genes are TRBV3-1 (or the pseudogene TRBV3-2) and TRBJ2-1; TRBD2 matches at 11 bases. This CDR3 is 16 amino acids long. CDR1 LGHDT and CDR2 YNNKEL come from the germline V gene (reference sequence). J was trimmed by 7 bases and V by 4 bases; bases with no gene match: 9. CDR3 bases: TGTGCCAGCAGCCCCTCACTAGCGGGAGTCCGGAATGAGCAGTTCTTC. Translated, it gives CASSPSLAGVRNEQFF.